This T cell receptor (beta chain) originates from a study of neurological immune-mediated disorders. Whole-study findings and limits: No CDR3 amino acid sequences were shared by expanded clones across subjects, suggesting private repertoires in all groups.

TCRdb recomputed calls from the 5' RACE reads with MiXCR, one row per CDR3 protein. This table has tens of thousands of distinct CDR3 sequences, more than 9.5% appearing once. Healthy controls consisted of blood bank volunteers in Maryland, USA. Many counts were recorded for this clonotype. The target antigen is unknown. Trimming removed 5 bases from V and 1 base from J; junction bases left unmatched: 9. The CDR3 runs 16 residues. Germline CDR1 is SNHLY and CDR2 is FYNNEI. The TCR comes from a female donor in good health. Sequenced input: PBMCs. The chain recombines TRBV2 with TRBJ1-2; 8 bases match TRBD1. Here the CDR3 DNA reads TGTGCCAGCAGTCCTATTCGACAGGGGAATAACTATGGCTACACCTTC. This encodes CASSPIRQGNNYGYTF.